Listed here are 9 T cell receptor beta chains from one sample, sequenced in a study of neurological immune-mediated disorders. TCRdb reprocessed the 5' RACE reads via MiXCR and lists one record per CDR3 protein. The sample gives under 60,000 distinct CDR3 sequences, over 3% of which show up once; around 5.6% is in the top ten. The sequencing input was PBMCs. The receptors stem from a man aged 35 to 55 with multiple sclerosis.

The CDR3 DNA follows: TGCGCCAGCAGCTTGGGGACAGATTACTACGAGCAGTACTTC. Translation: CASSLGTDYYEQYF. The chain links TRBV5-1 to TRBJ2-7; a possible D gene is TRBD1 (6 bases). Looked up from germline, CDR1 is SGHRS and CDR2 is YFSETQ. The length of the CDR3 is 14 residues. The germline V and J ends were trimmed by 0 bases and 3 bases, with 10 bases remaining between them. Full variable domain (outside the CDR3, taken from reference TRBV5-1 and TRBJ2-7): KAGVTQTPRYLIKTRGQQVTLSCSPISGHRSVSWYQQTPGQGLQFLFEYFSETQRNKGNFPGRFSGRQFSNSRSEMNVSTLELGDSALYLCASSLGTDYYEQYFGPGTRLTVT.

This clonotype was counted many times. The chain recombines TRBV5-1 with TRBJ2-1; D is unclear. Trimming left V 0 bases short and J 2 bases short, with 6 bases between. The length of the CDR3 is 14 residues. Germline V gives CDR1 SGHRS, CDR2 YFSETQ. CDR3 sequence (DNA): TGCGCCAGCAGCTTGGGGTCAGCCTACAATGAGCAGTTCTTC. Translating gives CASSLGSAYNEQFF. Using reference TRBV5-1 and TRBJ2-1 for the parts outside the CDR3, the full variable domain is KAGVTQTPRYLIKTRGQQVTLSCSPISGHRSVSWYQQTPGQGLQFLFEYFSETQRNKGNFPGRFSGRQFSNSRSEMNVSTLELGDSALYLCASSLGSAYNEQFFGPGTRLTVL.

This clonotype was counted ten times or more. A much larger clone lies one base from this, so it may be a read error. The chain couples TRBV5-5 to TRBJ2-5, with TRBD2 as a possible D gene (5 bases). Per the germline V gene, CDR1 is SGHKS and CDR2 is YYEKEE (reference sequence). The CDR3 is made up of 15 amino acids. V shed 4 bases and J shed 2 bases, with 15 bases lying between them. Written as DNA, the CDR3 is TGTGCCAGCAGCATACCGGGAAGTTCACAAGAGACCCAGTACTTC. This encodes CASSIPGSSQETQYF.

Concerning this clonotype itself: At one end, the junction sequence differs from germline, possibly due to a read error. The rearrangement uses TRBV11-2 and TRBJ1-5; the D is unclear. CDR3 size: 12 residues. CDR1 and CDR2 from the germline V gene are SGHAT and FQNNGV. The CDR3 region is CASSSSNQPQNF. DNA for the CDR3: TGTGCCAGCAGCTCTAGCAATCAGCCCCAGAATTTT.

This clonotype has a count of ten or more. The V call is TRBV14, the J call TRBJ2-1, with 9 bases identical to TRBD1. V trimming: 9 bases; J trimming: 3 bases; junction bases outside the gene matches: 9. The germline CDR1 and CDR2 sequences are SGHDN and FVKESK. This CDR3 is 15 amino acids long. The CDR3 nucleotides read TGTGCCAGTGCGAAGGACAGGGGAAACTACAATGAGCAGTTCTTC. This encodes CASAKDRGNYNEQFF. The full variable domain, with the rest looked up from reference TRBV14 and TRBJ2-1, is EAGVTQFPSHSVIEKGQTVTLRCDPISGHDNLYWYRRVMGKEIKFLLHFVKESKQDESGMPNNRFLAERTGGTYSTLKVQPAELEDSGVYFCASAKDRGNYNEQFFGPGTRLTVL.

This clonotype has a count of ten or more. The rearrangement links TRBV3-1 to TRBJ2-3; 7 positions match TRBD2. V lost 1 base to trimming and J lost 5 bases; unmatched junction nucleotides: 12. The CDR3 consists of 17 residues. Germline assignment: CDR1 LGHDT and CDR2 YNNKEL (reference sequence). The CDR3 DNA follows: TGTGCCAGCAGCCAAGCCTCGCGGGGGATCCAGGTAGATACGCAGTATTTT. Protein product: CASSQASRGIQVDTQYF.

This clonotype has a count of ten or more. The V and J genes are TRBV7-2 and TRBJ2-7, with 9 bases identical to TRBD2. The trim removed 3 bases at V and 3 bases at J, leaving 12 bases unmatched. CDR1 is SGHTA, CDR2 FQGNSA, per germline. The CDR3 is 17 amino acids. CDR3 nucleotides: TGTGCCAGCAGCTTGGGTGCCAGCGGGGGGCTAGGCTACGAGCAGTACTTC. It encodes CASSLGASGGLGYEQYF.

This clonotype was seen many times. The chain joins TRBV20-1 to TRBJ2-7; either TRBD1 or TRBD2 may supply D (5 bases each). From germline, CDR1 is DFQATT and CDR2 SNEGSKA (reference sequence). This CDR3 is built from 14 residues. V lost 3 bases, J lost 4 bases, and 16 bases lay in between. The CDR3 coding sequence is TGCAGTGCTAGTAATCGGGACGGAGGATACGAGCAGTACTTC. As protein: CSASNRDGGYEQYF.

A remark on this clonotype: It may be a read error: a sequence one base away is much more abundant. Lacking the conserved final phenylalanine or tryptophan, this CDR3 likely reflects a read error. This rearrangement joins TRBV5-1 to TRBJ2-7; no clear D gene. V lost 3 bases to trimming and J lost 6 bases, with 7 bases between them. The CDR3 totals 11 residues. Germline-derived CDR1 and CDR2 are SGHRS and YFSETQ. The CDR3 nucleotides are TGCGCCAGCAGCTATAGAACCGAGCAGTACATC. Translation gives CASSYRTEQYI.